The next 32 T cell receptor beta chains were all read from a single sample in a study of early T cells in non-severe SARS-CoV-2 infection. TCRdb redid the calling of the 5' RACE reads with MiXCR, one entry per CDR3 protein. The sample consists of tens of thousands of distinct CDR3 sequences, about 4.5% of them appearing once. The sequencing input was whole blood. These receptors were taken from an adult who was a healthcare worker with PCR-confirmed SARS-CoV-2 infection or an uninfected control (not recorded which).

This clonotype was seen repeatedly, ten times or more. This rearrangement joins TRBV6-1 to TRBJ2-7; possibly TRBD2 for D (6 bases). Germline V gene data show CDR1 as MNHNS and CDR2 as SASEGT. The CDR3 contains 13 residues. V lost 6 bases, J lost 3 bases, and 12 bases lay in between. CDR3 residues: CASSLEEGYEQYF. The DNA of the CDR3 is TGTGCCAGCAGCCTTGAGGAGGGCTACGAGCAGTACTTC.

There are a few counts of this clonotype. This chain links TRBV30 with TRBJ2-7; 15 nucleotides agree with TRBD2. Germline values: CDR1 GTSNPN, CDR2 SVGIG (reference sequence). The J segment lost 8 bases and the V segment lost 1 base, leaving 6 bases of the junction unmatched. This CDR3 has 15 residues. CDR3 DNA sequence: TGTGCCTGGAGTGCATTAGGGACTAGCGGGGGGAAGCAGTACTTC. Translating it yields CAWSALGTSGGKQYF.

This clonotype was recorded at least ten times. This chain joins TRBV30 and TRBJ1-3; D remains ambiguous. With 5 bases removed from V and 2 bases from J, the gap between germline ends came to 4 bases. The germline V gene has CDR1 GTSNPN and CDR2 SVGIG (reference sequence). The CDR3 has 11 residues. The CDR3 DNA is TGTGCCTGGTCCCCTGGAAACACCATATATTTT. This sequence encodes CAWSPGNTIYF. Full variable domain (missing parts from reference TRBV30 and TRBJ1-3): SQTIHQWPATLVQPVGSPLSLECTVEGTSNPNLYWYRQAAGRGLQLLFYSVGIGQISSEVPQNLSASRPQDRQFILSSKKLLLSDSGFYLCAWSPGNTIYFGEGSWLTVV.

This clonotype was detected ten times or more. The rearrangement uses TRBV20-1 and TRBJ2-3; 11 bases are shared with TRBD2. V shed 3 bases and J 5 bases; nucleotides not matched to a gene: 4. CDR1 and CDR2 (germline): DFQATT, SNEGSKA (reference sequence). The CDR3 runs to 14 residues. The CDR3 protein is CSASSGGVGDTQYF. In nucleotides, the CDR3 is TGCAGTGCTAGTAGCGGGGGGGTCGGAGATACGCAGTATTTT.

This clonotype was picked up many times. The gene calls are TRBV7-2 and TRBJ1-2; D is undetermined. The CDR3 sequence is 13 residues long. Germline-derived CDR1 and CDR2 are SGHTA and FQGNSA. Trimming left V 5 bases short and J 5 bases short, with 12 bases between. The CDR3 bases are TGTGCCAGCAGCCGAGAAACACCGTATGGCTACACCTTC. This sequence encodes CASSRETPYGYTF.

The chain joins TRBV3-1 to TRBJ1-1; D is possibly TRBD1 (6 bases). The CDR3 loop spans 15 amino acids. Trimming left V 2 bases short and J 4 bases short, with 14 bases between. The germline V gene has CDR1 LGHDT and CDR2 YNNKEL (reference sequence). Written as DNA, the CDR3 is TGTGCCAGCAGCCAATTCATCGGGGGCGTCACTGAAGCTTTCTTT. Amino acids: CASSQFIGGVTEAFF.

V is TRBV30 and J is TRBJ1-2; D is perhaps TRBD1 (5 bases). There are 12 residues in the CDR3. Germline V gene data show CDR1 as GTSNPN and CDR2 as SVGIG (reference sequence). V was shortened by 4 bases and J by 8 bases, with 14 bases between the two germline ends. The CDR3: CAWIQGLRGYTF. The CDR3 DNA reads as TGTGCCTGGATCCAGGGTTTGCGGGGCTACACCTTC.

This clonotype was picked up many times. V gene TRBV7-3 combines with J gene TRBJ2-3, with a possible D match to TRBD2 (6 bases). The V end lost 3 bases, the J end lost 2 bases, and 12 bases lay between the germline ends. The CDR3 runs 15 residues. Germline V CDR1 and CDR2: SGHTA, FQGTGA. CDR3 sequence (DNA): TGTGCCAGCAGCTTGGCGGGGACCAACACAGATACGCAGTATTTT. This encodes CASSLAGTNTDTQYF.

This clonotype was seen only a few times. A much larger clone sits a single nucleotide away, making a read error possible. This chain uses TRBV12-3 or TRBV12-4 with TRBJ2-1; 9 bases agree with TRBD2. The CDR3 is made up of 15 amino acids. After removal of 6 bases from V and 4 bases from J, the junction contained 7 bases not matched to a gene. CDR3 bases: TGTGCCAGCAGCTCGACTAGCGGAGAGTACAATGAGCAGTTCTTC. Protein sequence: CASSSTSGEYNEQFF.

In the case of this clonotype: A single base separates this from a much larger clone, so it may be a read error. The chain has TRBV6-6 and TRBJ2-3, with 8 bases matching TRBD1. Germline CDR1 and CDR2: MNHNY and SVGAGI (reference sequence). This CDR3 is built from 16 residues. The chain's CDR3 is CTSSYATGGRINTQYF. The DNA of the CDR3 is TGTACCAGCAGTTACGCTACAGGGGGTAGGATAAATACGCAGTATTTT.

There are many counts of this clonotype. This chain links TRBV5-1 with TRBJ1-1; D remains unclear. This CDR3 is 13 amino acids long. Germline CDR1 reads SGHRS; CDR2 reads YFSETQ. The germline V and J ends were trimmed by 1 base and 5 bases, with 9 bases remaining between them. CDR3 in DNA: TGCGCCAGCAGCTTGACAAGGGCGACTGAAGCTTTCTTT. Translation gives CASSLTRATEAFF.

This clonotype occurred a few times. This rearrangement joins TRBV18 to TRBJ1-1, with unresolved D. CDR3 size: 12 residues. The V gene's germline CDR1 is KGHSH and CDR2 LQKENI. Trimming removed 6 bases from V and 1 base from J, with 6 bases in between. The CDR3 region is CASSRANTEAFF. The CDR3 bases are TGTGCCAGCTCCCGCGCGAACACTGAAGCTTTCTTT.

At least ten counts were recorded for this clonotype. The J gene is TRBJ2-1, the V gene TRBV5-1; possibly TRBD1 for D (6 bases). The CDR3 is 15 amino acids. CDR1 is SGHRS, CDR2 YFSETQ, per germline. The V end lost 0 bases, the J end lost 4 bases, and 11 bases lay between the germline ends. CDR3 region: CASSLAGQTYNEQFF. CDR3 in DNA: TGCGCCAGCAGCTTGGCAGGACAGACTTACAATGAGCAGTTCTTC.

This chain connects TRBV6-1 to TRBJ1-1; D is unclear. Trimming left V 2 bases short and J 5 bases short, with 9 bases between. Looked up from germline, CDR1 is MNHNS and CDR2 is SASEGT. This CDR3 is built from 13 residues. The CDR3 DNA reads TGTGCCAGCAGTGAATATCTTCCGACTGAAGCTTTCTTT. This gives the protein CASSEYLPTEAFF.

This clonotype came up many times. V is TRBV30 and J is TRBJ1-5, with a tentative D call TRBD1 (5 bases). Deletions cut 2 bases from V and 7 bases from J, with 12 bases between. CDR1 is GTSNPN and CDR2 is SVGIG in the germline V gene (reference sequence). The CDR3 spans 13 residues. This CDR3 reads CAWSMGPGQPQHF. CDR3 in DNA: TGTGCCTGGAGTATGGGGCCCGGGCAGCCCCAGCATTTT.

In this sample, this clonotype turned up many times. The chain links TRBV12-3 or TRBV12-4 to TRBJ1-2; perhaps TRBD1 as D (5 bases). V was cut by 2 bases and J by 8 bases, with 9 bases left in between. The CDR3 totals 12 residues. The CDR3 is CASSLLGDGYTF. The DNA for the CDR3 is TGTGCCAGCAGTTTATTAGGGGACGGCTACACCTTC.

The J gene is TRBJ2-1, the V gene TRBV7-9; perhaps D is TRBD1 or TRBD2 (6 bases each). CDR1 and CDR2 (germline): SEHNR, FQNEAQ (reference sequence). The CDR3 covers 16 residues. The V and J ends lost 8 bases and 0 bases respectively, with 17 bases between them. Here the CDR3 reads CASGNTGASSYNEQFF. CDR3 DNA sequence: TGTGCCAGCGGTAATACGGGGGCTAGCTCCTACAATGAGCAGTTCTTC.

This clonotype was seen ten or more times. Here the CDR3 DNA reads TGCGCCAGCAGCCTCGCTCGGCTAGCGGGCAACAATGAGCAGTTCTTC. The encoded protein is CASSLARLAGNNEQFF. The genes are TRBV5-1 and TRBJ2-1, with 8 bases matching TRBD2. CDR3 length equals 16 residues. The germline CDR1 and CDR2 sequences are SGHRS and YFSETQ. V dropped 4 bases and J dropped 5; count of bases not matched to a gene: 11.

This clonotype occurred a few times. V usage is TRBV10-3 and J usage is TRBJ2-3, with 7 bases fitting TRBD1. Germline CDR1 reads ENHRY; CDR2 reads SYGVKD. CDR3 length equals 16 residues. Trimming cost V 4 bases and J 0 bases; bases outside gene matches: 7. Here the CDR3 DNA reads TGTGCCATCAGTGGCGCAAGGACAGGTAGCACAGATACGCAGTATTTT. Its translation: CAISGARTGSTDTQYF.

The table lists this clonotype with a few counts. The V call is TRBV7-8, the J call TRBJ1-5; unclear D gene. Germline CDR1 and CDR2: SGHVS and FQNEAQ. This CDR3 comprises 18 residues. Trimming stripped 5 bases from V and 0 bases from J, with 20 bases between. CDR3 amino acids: CASSQRALRGYSNQPQHF. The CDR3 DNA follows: TGTGCCAGCAGCCAGCGGGCCCTCAGAGGATATAGCAATCAGCCCCAGCATTTT.

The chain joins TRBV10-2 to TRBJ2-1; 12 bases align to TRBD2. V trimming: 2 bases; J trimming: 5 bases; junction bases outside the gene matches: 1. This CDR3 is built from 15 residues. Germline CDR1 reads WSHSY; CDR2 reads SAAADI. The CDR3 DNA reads TGCGCCAGCAGTGAGACTAGCGGGGGGCACAATGAGCAGTTCTTC. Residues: CASSETSGGHNEQFF.

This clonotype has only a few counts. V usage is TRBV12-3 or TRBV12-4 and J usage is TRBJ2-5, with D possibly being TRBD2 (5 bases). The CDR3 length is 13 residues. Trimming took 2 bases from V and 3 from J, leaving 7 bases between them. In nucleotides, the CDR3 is TGTGCCAGCAGTTTAAACGGGGAAGAGACCCAGTACTTC. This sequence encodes CASSLNGEETQYF.

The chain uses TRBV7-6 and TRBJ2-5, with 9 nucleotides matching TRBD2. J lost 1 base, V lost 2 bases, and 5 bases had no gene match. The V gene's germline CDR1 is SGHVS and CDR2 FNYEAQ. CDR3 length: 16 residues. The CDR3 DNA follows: TGTGCCAGCAGCTTACGTCGAGCGGGGGGCCAAGAGACCCAGTACTTC. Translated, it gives CASSLRRAGGQETQYF.

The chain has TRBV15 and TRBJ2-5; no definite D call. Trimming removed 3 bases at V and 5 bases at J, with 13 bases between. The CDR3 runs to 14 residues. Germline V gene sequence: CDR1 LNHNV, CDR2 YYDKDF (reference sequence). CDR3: CATSREYAVETQYF. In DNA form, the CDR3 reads TGTGCCACCAGCAGGGAATATGCGGTGGAGACCCAGTACTTC.

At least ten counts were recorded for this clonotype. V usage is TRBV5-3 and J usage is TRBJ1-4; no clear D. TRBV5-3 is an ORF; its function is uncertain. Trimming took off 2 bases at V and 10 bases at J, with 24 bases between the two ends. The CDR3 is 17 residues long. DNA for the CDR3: TGTGCCAGAAGCTTATGGGCCGGGTTTCAACCACTCGGAAAACTGTTTTTT. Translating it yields CARSLWAGFQPLGKLFF.

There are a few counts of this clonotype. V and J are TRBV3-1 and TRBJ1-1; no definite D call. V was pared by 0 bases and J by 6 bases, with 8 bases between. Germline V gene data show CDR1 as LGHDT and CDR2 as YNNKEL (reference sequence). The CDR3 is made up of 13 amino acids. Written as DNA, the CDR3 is TGTGCCAGCAGCCAAGACGATCGAGCTGAAGCTTTCTTT. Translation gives CASSQDDRAEAFF.

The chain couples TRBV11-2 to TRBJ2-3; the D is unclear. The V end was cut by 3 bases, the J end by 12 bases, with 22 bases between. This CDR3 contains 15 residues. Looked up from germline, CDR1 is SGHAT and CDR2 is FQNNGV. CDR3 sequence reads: CASSLFASTQYGQYF. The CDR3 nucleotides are TGTGCCAGCAGCTTGTTTGCTTCCACTCAGTACGGACAGTATTTT.

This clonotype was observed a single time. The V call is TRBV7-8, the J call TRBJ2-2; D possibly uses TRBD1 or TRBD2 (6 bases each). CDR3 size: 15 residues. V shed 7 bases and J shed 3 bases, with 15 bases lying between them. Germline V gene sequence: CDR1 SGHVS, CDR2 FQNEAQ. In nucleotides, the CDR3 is TGTGCCAGCACCCTAGGGGGGACCTACACCGGGGAGCTGTTTTTT. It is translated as CASTLGGTYTGELFF.

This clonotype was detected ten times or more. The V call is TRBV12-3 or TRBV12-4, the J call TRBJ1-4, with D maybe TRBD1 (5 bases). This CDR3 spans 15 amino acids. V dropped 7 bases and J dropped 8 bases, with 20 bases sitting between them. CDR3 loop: CASTPGAGRGEKLFF. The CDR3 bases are TGTGCCAGCACCCCCGGAGCAGGGAGAGGCGAAAAACTGTTTTTT.

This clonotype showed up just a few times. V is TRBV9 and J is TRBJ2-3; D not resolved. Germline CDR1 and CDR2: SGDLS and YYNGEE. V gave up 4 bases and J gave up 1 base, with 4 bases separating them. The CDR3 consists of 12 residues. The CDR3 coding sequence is TGTGCCAGCAGCCCCCGCACAGATACGCAGTATTTT. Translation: CASSPRTDTQYF. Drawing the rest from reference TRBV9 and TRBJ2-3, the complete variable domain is DSGVTQTPKHLITATGQRVTLRCSPRSGDLSVYWYQQSLDQGLQFLIQYYNGEERAKGNILERFSAQQFPDLHSELNLSSLELGDSALYFCASSPRTDTQYFGPGTRLTVL.

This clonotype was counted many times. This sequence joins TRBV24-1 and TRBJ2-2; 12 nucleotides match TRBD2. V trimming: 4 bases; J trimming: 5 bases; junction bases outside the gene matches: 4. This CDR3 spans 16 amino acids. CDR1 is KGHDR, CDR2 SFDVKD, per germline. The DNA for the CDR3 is TGTGCCACCAGTGACCGGACTAGCGGGGTTACCGGGGAGCTGTTTTTT. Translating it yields CATSDRTSGVTGELFF.

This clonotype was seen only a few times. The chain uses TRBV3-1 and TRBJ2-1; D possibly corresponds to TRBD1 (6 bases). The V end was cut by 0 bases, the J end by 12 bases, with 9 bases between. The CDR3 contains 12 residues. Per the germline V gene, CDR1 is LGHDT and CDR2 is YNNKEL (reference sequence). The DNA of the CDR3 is TGTGCCAGCAGCCAAGATACAGGGCTGCAGTTCTTC. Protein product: CASSQDTGLQFF.